This TCR beta chain was retrieved from a study of beta chain features in type 1 diabetes. Broader study findings: VDJ junctions from type 1 diabetes patients carried fewer insertions and larger deletions. PCR might favor shorter templates, equally in patients and controls. TCRB CDR3s from Type 1 diabetes patients were moderately but significantly shorter in all four CD4+ subsets.

Reverse transcription of all isolated RNA meant that expressed TCRB transcripts were sequenced. Only in-frame clones appear in the TCRdb table, and some are missing; sequencing was by immunoSEQ multiplex PCR. In the table there are almost 350,000 clones, about a tenth of which are singletons. This clone was seen a handful of times. Antigen specificity is unknown. An end of the junction does not agree with germline; a read error may underlie this. Every donor had blood drawn once into heparin, 100 to 150 mL on average. This CDR3 comprises 11 residues. Germline values: CDR1 MNHNS, CDR2 SASEGT. The clonotype comes from a man aged 30-40 years with type 1 diabetes. Sequencing used central memory CD4+ T cells from blood. This sequence joins TRBV6-1 and TRBJ2-7; D assignment may be TRBD1 or TRBD2 (5 bases each). The CDR3 DNA reads as TGTGCCAGCAGTGAAAGTCTCGGGACGAACTTC. It translates to CASSESLGTNF.